The clone carrying this TCR beta chain was detected only a few times. Its cognate antigen is unknown. Constant-segment primers were used for 5'RACE, and the resulting TCR alpha and TCR beta cDNA libraries carried sample barcodes and UMIs. TCRdb re-called the 5' RACE reads through MiXCR, storing one row per CDR3 protein. This sample yields under 550,000 distinct CDR3 sequences, of which roughly 18% are seen a single time; around a fifth belongs to the top ten. These data come from a study of T-cell memory formation after mild COVID-19. General observations from the study: Clones that contracted clustered mainly in CM and EM if CD4+ and in EMRA if CD8+.

This sequence originates from a man aged 18 to 35 who had mild COVID-19 (a few samples of this study predate the infection). Cell type and time point are not known. The sample was PBMCs or a T cell subset sorted from them (not recorded which).

The CDR3 bases are TGCAGCGCCAAGACAGTCGCCTCCTACGAGCAGTACTTC. Translation gives CSAKTVASYEQYF. J is TRBJ2-7 and V is TRBV29-1, with D maybe TRBD1 (5 bases). V lost 7 bases to trimming and J lost 0 bases, with 13 bases between them. The germline CDR1 and CDR2 sequences are SQVTM and ANQGSEA. The CDR3 extends over 13 amino acids.